The T cell receptor (beta chain) described here comes from a study of T cell repertoires in cytomegalovirus infection. This clonotype was picked up many times. TCRdb passed the reads through MiXCR, listing each CDR3 protein once. The top ten clones hold 25% to 30% of a sample with around 190,000 distinct CDR3 sequences, over 13% of them seen once. CDR3 length: 13 amino acids. The V end was cut by 5 bases, the J end by 5 bases, with 10 bases between. The sample taken for sequencing was PBMCs. This TCR was recovered from a human donor in good health (CMV status not recorded). Some clones in this sample may be carry-over from other donors' samples. The chain employs TRBV12-3 or TRBV12-4 and TRBJ1-5, with D possibly TRBD1 on 6 matching bases. CDR3 coding DNA: TGTGCCAGCAGTCGACAGGAGGATCAGCCCCAGCATTTT. It encodes CASSRQEDQPQHF.